The T cell receptor beta chain under discussion was sequenced for a study of Ad26.COV2.S vaccination and SARS-CoV-2 variants. Study information: Ad26.COV2.S arm of COV1001 included the donor. In the study, Ad26.COV2.S was injected intramuscularly once, or twice 56 days apart.

Study results and caveats: There was a possibility that the TCR breadth and depth analyses underestimated total T cell responses.

The treatment denotes: 19 received Ad26.COV2.S at low or high dose, single or two shots; about five received placebo; per-sample allocation not given. Sample collection was performed on day 63 after the first vaccine or placebo injection. Within Boston, the person who donated was an adult of 18-55 years. Sequenced by immunoSEQ multiplex PCR; TCRdb stores in-frame clones only, minus some. The sample consists of a few hundred thousand clones, over 75% of them appearing once. This clone appeared a single time. Its cognate antigen is unknown. Trimming removed 5 bases at V and 4 bases at J, with 11 bases between. CDR3 length: 13 amino acids. Germline V gene data show CDR1 as SEHNR and CDR2 as FQNEAQ (reference sequence).

The source material was peripheral blood, sampled in a trial of Ad26.COV2.S vaccine versus placebo. The TCR was taken from a person between 18 and 65 years old who received the Ad26.COV2.S COVID-19 vaccine or a placebo. J is TRBJ1-1 and V is TRBV7-9; D uncertain. CDR3 bases: TGTGCCAGCAGCCTATCCGCCCCCACTGAAGCTTTCTTT. Translation: CASSLSAPTEAFF.